This T cell receptor (beta chain) was recovered during a study of blood T cell repertoires in COVID-19. Study overall: The origin of the acute and convalescent COVID-19 samples was the United States, Italy and Spain.

The authors' processing: Reference gene primer amplification gave estimated nucleated cell counts. Libraries were prepared by immunoSEQ multiplex PCR; TCRdb keeps only in-frame clonotypes and omits some of them. V and J calls and clone size come straight from that table; D and trimming were deduced from the DNA. The profile shows 380,000 or so clones, 70% to 90% of them singletons. Those enrolled in Seattle joined during active infection and were followed longitudinally afterward. This clonotype was sampled from an older woman with COVID-19, enrolled during active disease. The sequenced sample consisted of peripheral blood.

The CDR3 loop is CASQPLAKNIQYF. CDR3 nucleotide sequence: TGTGCCAGCCAACCACTAGCCAAAAACATTCAGTACTTC. J is TRBJ2-4 and V is TRBV2; D uncertain. Germline V gives CDR1 SNHLY, CDR2 FYNNEI. The CDR3 covers 13 residues. Trimming removed 8 bases from V and 0 bases from J, with 8 bases in between.